The 25 T cell receptor beta chains below were found in one sample sequenced in a study of blood T cell repertoires in COVID-19 (dated by TCRdb to 2018 to 2021). Libraries were built with the immunoSEQ multiplex PCR assay. TCRdb provides this immuneACCESS table in a form limited to in-frame rearrangements. Some clones are lacking; in checked studies, under half of them reflect an unresolved V gene, and why the rest are absent is not known. Present in this sample are about 24,000 clones, about 91% of which were seen just once. The ten top clones hold about 31% of the sample. The specimen was peripheral blood. These receptors originate from a man between 65 and 85 years old with active COVID-19.

The sample holds one count of this clone. The chain combines TRBV18 with TRBJ1-6; 11 bases line up with TRBD1. CDR1 and CDR2 from the germline V gene are KGHSH and LQKENI. This CDR3 has 15 amino acids. The V and J ends lost 7 bases and 7 bases, in that order; junction bases with no gene match: 6. The CDR3 sequence is CASCKGQGDNSPLHF. The CDR3 DNA follows: TGTGCCAGCTGTAAGGGACAGGGGGACAATTCACCCCTCCACTTT.

This sequence joins TRBV7-2 and TRBJ2-2; unclear D gene. This CDR3 has 13 amino acids. V was cut by 0 bases and J by 5 bases, with 4 bases left in between. Germline V gene lookup returns CDR1 SGHTA and CDR2 FQGNSA. CDR3 DNA sequence: TGTGCCAGCAGCTTAGCTATTACCGGGGAGCTGTTTTTT. Its protein is CASSLAITGELFF.

The rearrangement uses TRBV5-1 and TRBJ1-6; tentatively, D is TRBD1 (5 bases). Germline V gene sequence: CDR1 SGHRS, CDR2 YFSETQ. Trimming cost V 4 bases and J 7 bases, with 15 bases left between them. The CDR3 length is 15 residues. The CDR3 is CASSPVGGNNSPLHF. CDR3 nucleotide sequence: TGCGCCAGCAGCCCCGTGGGGGGTAACAATTCACCCCTCCACTTT.

The gene calls are TRBV5-1 and TRBJ1-5; D may be TRBD1 (5 bases). Trimming removed 0 bases at V and 0 bases at J, with 7 bases between. CDR1 and CDR2 (germline): SGHRS, YFSETQ. The CDR3 extends over 15 amino acids. For the CDR3, the DNA is TGCGCCAGCAGCTTGGTAGGGGATAGCAATCAGCCCCAGCATTTT. Amino acids: CASSLVGDSNQPQHF.

The chain links TRBV10-3 to TRBJ2-1, with 7 positions matching TRBD2. J gave up 8 bases and V 10 bases, and 17 bases lay outside the gene matches. CDR3 length: 15 residues. CDR1 is ENHRY and CDR2 is SYGVKD in the germline V gene. For the CDR3, the DNA is TGTGCCACCTGGAAAGACCCCGGTGGGGGGGATGAGCAGTTCTTC. The encoded protein is CATWKDPGGGDEQFF.

This rearrangement joins TRBV6-5 to TRBJ2-6; D gene uncertain. V shed 5 bases and J shed 2 bases, with 7 bases lying between them. The length of the CDR3 is 14 residues. Germline CDR1 MNHEY, CDR2 SVGAGI. CDR3 DNA: TGTGCCAGCAGTCTCCTAGCTGGGGCCAACGTCCTGACTTTC. Protein sequence: CASSLLAGANVLTF.

The CDR3 sequence: CASSFGAYEQYF. The CDR3 nucleotides read TGTGCCAGTAGTTTTGGAGCCTACGAGCAGTACTTC. The chain joins TRBV19 to TRBJ2-7; D not resolved. With 5 bases removed from V and 2 bases from J, the gap between germline ends came to 7 bases. The germline V gene encodes CDR1 LNHDA and CDR2 SQIVND (reference sequence). This CDR3 spans 12 amino acids. Supplemented by reference TRBV19 and TRBJ2-7, the full variable domain reads DGGITQSPKYLFRKEGQNVTLSCEQNLNHDAMYWYRQDPGQGLRLIYYSQIVNDFQKGDIAEGYSVSREKKESFPLTVTSAQKNPTAFYLCASSFGAYEQYFGPGTRLTVT.

The genes are TRBV6-6 and TRBJ2-3; tentative D call: TRBD1 (6 bases). There are 16 residues in the CDR3. The germline V and J ends were trimmed by 6 bases and 0 bases, with 16 bases remaining between them. Germline values: CDR1 MNHNY, CDR2 SVGAGI (reference sequence). DNA of the CDR3: TGTGCCAGCAGGACAGGACGGCCGACTAGCACAGATACGCAGTATTTT. It translates to CASRTGRPTSTDTQYF.

The chain uses TRBV28 and TRBJ1-3, with a tentative D call TRBD1 (6 bases). Per the germline V gene, CDR1 is MDHEN and CDR2 is SYDVKM. The CDR3 spans 16 residues. V was clipped by 3 bases and J by 2 bases, with 14 bases between them. CDR3 sequence reads: CASSFFLGGAGNTIYF. DNA for the CDR3: TGTGCCAGCAGTTTTTTCTTAGGGGGAGCTGGAAACACCATATATTTT.

The V and J genes are TRBV6-5 and TRBJ2-7, with 7 bases lining up with TRBD1. From germline, CDR1 is MNHEY and CDR2 SVGAGI. There are 15 residues in the CDR3. V shed 4 bases, J shed 2 bases, and the junction held 8 bases outside the gene matches. The CDR3 bases are TGTGCCAGCAGTTCGGCCCGGACAGGAGCCTACGAGCAGTACTTC. This sequence encodes CASSSARTGAYEQYF.

The chain couples TRBV2 to TRBJ2-3; TRBD2 agrees at 12 bases. From germline, CDR1 is SNHLY and CDR2 FYNNEI. V trimming: 4 bases; J trimming: 5 bases; junction bases outside the gene matches: 4. The CDR3 totals 15 residues. The CDR3, as DNA: TGTGCCAGCAGTGTTCTAGCGGGAGGGGGAGATACGCAGTATTTT. Translation gives CASSVLAGGGDTQYF. Drawing the rest from reference TRBV2 and TRBJ2-3, the complete variable domain is EPEVTQTPSHQVTQMGQEVILRCVPISNHLYFYWYRQILGQKVEFLVSFYNNEISEKSEIFDDQFSVERPDGSNFTLKIRSTKLEDSAMYFCASSVLAGGGDTQYFGPGTRLTVL.

V usage is TRBV15 and J usage is TRBJ1-5, with D perhaps TRBD1 (6 bases). The CDR3 has 17 amino acids. Germline CDR1 LNHNV, CDR2 YYDKDF (reference sequence). Trimming cost V 3 bases and J 0 bases, with 15 bases left between them. The CDR3 sequence: CATSSPDKGDSNQPQHF. The CDR3 DNA is TGTGCCACCAGCAGTCCAGACAAGGGGGATAGCAATCAGCCCCAGCATTTT.

The chain couples TRBV11-2 to TRBJ2-2, with 11 bases aligning to TRBD2. CDR3 length: 18 amino acids. Trimming removed 6 bases from V and 5 bases from J; junction bases left unmatched: 14. The germline CDR1 and CDR2 sequences are SGHAT and FQNNGV. CDR3 DNA sequence: TGTGCCAGCAGTTCTACCTGGATAGCGGGGGGGTTTACCGGGGAGCTGTTTTTT. This codes for CASSSTWIAGGFTGELFF.

This clone appeared once. The rearrangement links TRBV28 to TRBJ1-2; D is possibly TRBD1 (5 bases). The germline V gene has CDR1 MDHEN and CDR2 SYDVKM. This CDR3 region has 12 residues. V dropped 5 bases and J dropped 4 bases, with 8 bases sitting between them. The CDR3 here is CASSDDSYGYTF. Here the CDR3 DNA reads TGTGCCAGCAGTGACGACAGCTATGGCTACACCTTC.

The chain carries TRBV30 and TRBJ1-4; D not resolved. CDR3 length: 13 amino acids. Germline V lookup: CDR1 GTSNPN, CDR2 SVGIG (reference sequence). The CDR3 DNA follows: TGTTCCGCGGCGTGGGCCGGGAGGGAAAAACTGTTTTTT. Translation: CSAAWAGREKLFF.

The chain has TRBV6-6 and TRBJ1-1; 10 bases match TRBD1. This CDR3 is built from 15 residues. CDR1 and CDR2 from the germline V gene are MNHNY and SVGAGI (reference sequence). V shed 2 bases, J shed 4 bases, and the junction held 4 bases outside the gene matches. The CDR3 sequence is CASSYRRTGGTEAFF. CDR3 DNA sequence: TGTGCCAGCAGTTACCGGAGGACAGGGGGCACTGAAGCTTTCTTT.

The gene calls are TRBV7-3 and TRBJ2-7; 13 nucleotides line up with TRBD2. V lost 2 bases, J lost 12 bases, and 4 bases stayed unmatched. CDR3 length: 13 amino acids. CDR1 SGHTA and CDR2 FQGTGA come from the germline V gene. For the CDR3, the DNA is TGTGCCAGCAGCTTAGGGGGACTAGCGGGACTGTACTTC. It specifies CASSLGGLAGLYF. Supplemented by reference TRBV7-3 and TRBJ2-7, the full variable domain reads GAGVSQTPSNKVTEKGKYVELRCDPISGHTALYWYRQSLGQGPEFLIYFQGTGAADDSGLPNDRFFAVRPEGSVSTLKIQRTERGDSAVYLCASSLGGLAGLYFGPGTRLTVT.

The V and J genes are TRBV27 and TRBJ2-3, with D possibly TRBD2 on 6 matching bases. Trimming shortened V by 8 bases and J by 1 base, and 13 bases separated the two germline ends. In germline, CDR1 is MNHEY, CDR2 SMNVEV (reference sequence). This CDR3 has 14 amino acids. The CDR3 reads CASSDQRGTDTQYF. For the CDR3, the DNA is TGTGCCAGCTCGGACCAGCGGGGCACAGATACGCAGTATTTT.

The chain has TRBV6-5 and TRBJ2-5; 16 bases are shared with TRBD2. Germline values: CDR1 MNHEY, CDR2 SVGAGI. This CDR3 region has 16 residues. Losses at the gene ends were 2 bases for V and 5 bases for J; bases not matched to a gene: 2. The CDR3: CASSYGTSGRGETQYF. CDR3 DNA sequence: TGTGCCAGCAGTTACGGGACTAGCGGGAGGGGGGAGACCCAGTACTTC.

This chain joins TRBV11-2 and TRBJ2-5, with TRBD2 matching over 14 bases. V was pared by 5 bases and J by 2 bases, with 7 bases of the junction left unmatched. The CDR3 has 17 amino acids. The germline gives CDR1 SGHAT, CDR2 FQNNGV. The CDR3, as DNA: TGTGCCAGCAGCCCCCGGACTAGCGGGAGGTTACAAGAGACCCAGTACTTC. Its translation is CASSPRTSGRLQETQYF.

The chain is built from TRBV18 and TRBJ2-1, with TRBD2 matching 7 bases. Looked up from germline, CDR1 is KGHSH and CDR2 is LQKENI. V shed 8 bases, J shed 2 bases, and the junction held 12 bases outside the gene matches. The CDR3 contains 16 residues. CDR3 protein: CASQHQEGRAYNEQFF. Here the CDR3 DNA reads TGTGCCAGCCAACACCAGGAGGGGAGGGCCTACAATGAGCAGTTCTTC.

The rearrangement uses TRBV7-9 and TRBJ2-7; D not resolved. The CDR3 is made up of 13 amino acids. V gave up 4 bases and J gave up 0 bases, with 7 bases separating them. Per the germline V gene, CDR1 is SEHNR and CDR2 is FQNEAQ (reference sequence). CDR3 sequence (DNA): TGTGCCAGCAGCTCGCGGATCTCCTACGAGCAGTACTTC. Protein product: CASSSRISYEQYF. Full variable domain (missing parts from reference TRBV7-9 and TRBJ2-7): DTGVSQNPRHKITKRGQNVTFRCDPISEHNRLYWYRQTLGQGPEFLTYFQNEAQLEKSRLLSDRFSAERPKGSFSTLEIQRTEQGDSAMYLCASSSRISYEQYFGPGTRLTVT.

The chain carries TRBV2 and TRBJ1-1, with D possibly TRBD1 on 5 matching bases. Germline V gives CDR1 SNHLY, CDR2 FYNNEI. The CDR3 loop spans 14 amino acids. V lost 7 bases to trimming and J lost 4 bases, with 16 bases between them. CDR3 loop: CASTDGGGGTEAFF. The CDR3 bases are TGTGCCAGCACCGATGGCGGGGGGGGCACTGAAGCTTTCTTT.

The rearrangement joins TRBV2 to TRBJ2-7; the D gene is possibly TRBD1 (7 bases). The CDR3 covers 15 residues. Trimming removed 4 bases at V and 3 bases at J, with 16 bases between. Germline values: CDR1 SNHLY, CDR2 FYNNEI. This CDR3 reads CASSGDQGGYYEQYF. The CDR3 DNA sequence: TGTGCCAGCAGTGGGGACCAGGGGGGTTACTACGAGCAGTACTTC.

The chain carries TRBV19 and TRBJ2-4, with 9 bases aligning to TRBD2. The CDR3 contains 16 residues. The germline V gene has CDR1 LNHDA and CDR2 SQIVND (reference sequence). With V trimmed by 3 bases and J by 3 bases, 6 bases remained unmatched. CDR3 DNA: TGTGCCAGTAGTATGCCGCGGGAGGGACTCAAAAACATTCAGTACTTC. Protein product: CASSMPREGLKNIQYF.